The rows below give T cell receptor beta chains drawn from one sample of a study of blood T cell repertoires in COVID-19. The repertoire was sequenced with immunoSEQ multiplex PCR; TCRdb's copy has only in-frame clones and lacks some. The sample has about 71,000 clones; about nine tenths are singletons. The sequencing sample was made of peripheral blood. The receptor source for this set is a man in his thirties or forties with acute or convalescent COVID-19. The CDR3 runs from the conserved cysteine through the conserved F or W. The D gene is left open where the match is weak. Clone size is not always given. Where it is, it says once, few, many or a class for expanded clones.

v_gene	d_gene	abundance	j_gene	CDR3nt	CDR3aa
TRBV19	TRBD1	-	TRBJ1-1	TGTGCCAGTAGTATAGGTAGGGGGCGAACTGAAGCTTTCTTT	CASSIGRGRTEAFF
TRBV5-6	-	-	TRBJ2-1	TGTGCCAGCAGCTTAGGGACAACCTACAATGAGCAGTTCTTC	CASSLGTTYNEQFF
TRBV3-1/TRBV3-2	TRBD1	-	TRBJ1-2	TGTGCCAGCAGCCAAGATGCAGGGGGCAGAGGCTACACCTTC	CASSQDAGGRGYTF
TRBV5-5	TRBD2	-	TRBJ2-1	TGTGCCAGCAGCCCGGCGGGGGGATGGCAGTTGTTCCACAATGAGCAGTTCTTC	CASSPAGGWQLFHNEQFF
TRBV5-1	-	-	TRBJ1-1	TGCGCCAGCAGCGGTTCGGACTTAAACACTGAAGCTTTCTTT	CASSGSDLNTEAFF
TRBV29-1	TRBD1	-	TRBJ1-2	TGCAGCGTTGAAACTCCGGGACAGGGGGATCATGGCTACACCTTC	CSVETPGQGDHGYTF
TRBV4-2	TRBD1	-	TRBJ1-2	TGTGCCAGCAGCCAAGAGGGACAGCTAAACTATGGCTACACCTTC	CASSQEGQLNYGYTF
TRBV4-3	TRBD2	-	TRBJ2-3	TGCGCCAGCAGCCAAGATTCTAGCGGGAGCACAGATACGCAGTATTTT	CASSQDSSGSTDTQYF
TRBV6-2/TRBV6-3	-	-	TRBJ2-7	TGTGCCAGCAGTTACTCGACTGATCTTCACTCCTACGAGCAGTACTTC	CASSYSTDLHSYEQYF
TRBV24-1	-	-	TRBJ1-5	TGTGCCACCAGTGCCCCGGACACCTCCAATCAGCCCCAGCATTTT	CATSAPDTSNQPQHF
TRBV7-9	TRBD1	-	TRBJ1-6	TGTGCCAGCAGCACCGGACAGGGAAGAAATTCACCCCTCCACTTT	CASSTGQGRNSPLHF
TRBV2	-	-	TRBJ1-2	TGTGCCAGCAAACCAGACAGCGCTAACTATGGCTACACCTTC	CASKPDSANYGYTF
TRBV2	-	-	TRBJ2-2	TGTGCCAGCAGCAAAACAGAAACCGGGGAGCTGTTTTTT	CASSKTETGELFF
TRBV5-4	TRBD2	-	TRBJ2-5	TGTGCCAGCAGCTTGAGGCGGGGGGGCAGGGAGACCCAGTACTTC	CASSLRRGGRETQYF
TRBV27	-	-	TRBJ2-7	TGTGCCAGCAGAAAGAGACAATCGGTGGAGCAGTACTTC	CASRKRQSVEQYF
TRBV30	-	-	TRBJ1-1	TGTGCCTGGAGTGTACTGCCGGGGAAAGCTTTCTTT	CAWSVLPGKAFF
TRBV18	TRBD1	-	TRBJ1-4	TGTGCCAGCTCTTTCGGGACAGGGGCTAATGAAAAACTGTTTTTT	CASSFGTGANEKLFF
TRBV7-9	-	-	TRBJ1-1	TGTGCCAGCAGCTTAGCGCGACAGTTAAAAGCTTTCTTT	CASSLARQLKAFF
TRBV6-6	-	-	TRBJ1-2	TGTGCCAGCAGGGAGGGATCTGGCTACACCTTC	CASREGSGYTF
TRBV7-2	TRBD1	-	TRBJ1-1	TGTGCCAGCAGCTTTGGGACAGGGGGTTCTGAAGCTTTCTTT	CASSFGTGGSEAFF
TRBV5-1	TRBD1	-	TRBJ1-4	TGCGCCAGCAGCTTGGACAGGGGAGAAGAAAAACTGTTTTTT	CASSLDRGEEKLFF
TRBV5-6	-	-	TRBJ1-5	TGTGCCAGCAGCTCGGGAGGTCAGCCCCAGCATTTT	CASSSGGQPQHF
TRBV4-1	-	-	TRBJ1-2	TGCGCCAGCAGCCAAGAGTCCTTTAACTATGGCTACACCTTC	CASSQESFNYGYTF
TRBV6-5	-	-	TRBJ2-2	TGTGCCAGCAGTTCTCCAGGGCTTGGCACCGGGGAGCTGTTTTTT	CASSSPGLGTGELFF
TRBV5-6	-	-	TRBJ1-6	TGTGCCAGCAGCGCTGAGAGGAAATCACCCCTCCACTTT	CASSAERKSPLHF
TRBV5-4	TRBD2	-	TRBJ2-1	TGTGCCAGCAGCTTTGGCGGCGGGAGCTCCTACAATGAGCAGTTCTTC	CASSFGGGSSYNEQFF
TRBV7-2	-	-	TRBJ1-1	TGTGCCAGCAGCTCGAATCCTACAGGGAACACTGAAGCTTTCTTT	CASSSNPTGNTEAFF
TRBV27	-	-	TRBJ2-5	TGTGCCAGCAGTTTAGGGAGTCCCCAAGAGACCCAGTACTTC	CASSLGSPQETQYF
TRBV18	TRBD1	-	TRBJ2-2	TGTGCCAGCTCACCACTGCGACAGGGGAACACCGGGGAGCTGTTTTTT	CASSPLRQGNTGELFF
TRBV7-9	-	-	TRBJ2-3	TGTGCCAGCAGCTTCGGTAGCACAGATACGCAGTATTTT	CASSFGSTDTQYF
TRBV5-1	TRBD1	-	TRBJ1-6	TGCGCCAGCAGCTTTGACAGGGAAAATTCACCCCTCCACTTT	CASSFDRENSPLHF
TRBV9	-	-	TRBJ2-3	TGTGCCAGCAGCATAGGGCCCACAGATACGCAGTATTTT	CASSIGPTDTQYF
TRBV2	TRBD1	-	TRBJ2-5	TGTGCCAGCAGTGAGGGACAGGGATTGGAGACCCAGTACTTC	CASSEGQGLETQYF
TRBV4-1	TRBD2	-	TRBJ2-2	TGCGCCAGCAGCCAAGGCCGACTAGCGGGTGATGGCGGGGAGCTGTTTTTT	CASSQGRLAGDGGELFF
TRBV7-9	-	-	TRBJ1-2	TGTGCCAGCAGCTTAGAAGGCGGTGGCTACACCTTC	CASSLEGGGYTF
TRBV3-1/TRBV3-2	TRBD2	-	TRBJ2-5	TGTGCCAGCAGCCCATGGACTAGCGGGGAGACCCAGTACTTC	CASSPWTSGETQYF
TRBV5-8	-	-	TRBJ1-3	TGTGCCAGCAGCTCTCTGGCCATTATCTCTGGAAACACCATATATTTT	CASSSLAIISGNTIYF
TRBV19	-	once	TRBJ1-4	TGTGCCAGTAGTTGGACTCCCCGTAATGAAAAACTGTTTTTT	CASSWTPRNEKLFF
TRBV5-1	-	-	TRBJ1-5	TGCGCCAGCAGCTTGGACGGACAGCCAAATCAGCCCCAGCATTTT	CASSLDGQPNQPQHF
TRBV9	TRBD2	-	TRBJ2-1	TGTGCCAGCTCCCGAGGGAGCGGGGGTTACAATGAGCAGTTCTTC	CASSRGSGGYNEQFF
TRBV5-6	TRBD2	-	TRBJ2-1	TGTGCCAGCAGCTCCAGAGCGGGAGGTTCCTACAATGAGCAGTTCTTC	CASSSRAGGSYNEQFF
TRBV9	-	few	TRBJ2-1	TGTGCCAGCAGCGTAGGGGGCGACCTTGGCAATGAGCAGTTCTTC	CASSVGGDLGNEQFF
TRBV30	-	few	TRBJ1-2	TGTGCCTGGACAGAATCGAACTATGGCTACACCTTC	CAWTESNYGYTF
TRBV10-3	-	-	TRBJ1-6	TGTGCCATCAGTGAGGGGAGGGGCGATAATTCACCCCTCCACTTT	CAISEGRGDNSPLHF
TRBV27	-	-	TRBJ1-2	TGTGCCAGCAGAGGGCAGGGAGGCTACACCTTC	CASRGQGGYTF
TRBV5-1	TRBD1	-	TRBJ2-3	TGCGCCAGCAGCCGGGACAGTAACACAGATACGCAGTATTTT	CASSRDSNTDTQYF
TRBV11-3	-	-	TRBJ2-3	TGTGCCAGCAGCTTAATGGGGAGGTCAGATACGCAGTATTTT	CASSLMGRSDTQYF
TRBV24-1	-	-	TRBJ2-4	TGTGCCACCAGTGACGAGACAGAAAACATTCAGTACTTC	CATSDETENIQYF
TRBV12-5	TRBD1	few	TRBJ1-3	TGTGCTAGTGGGATCCAGGGGGGATCAGGAAACACCATATATTTT	CASGIQGGSGNTIYF